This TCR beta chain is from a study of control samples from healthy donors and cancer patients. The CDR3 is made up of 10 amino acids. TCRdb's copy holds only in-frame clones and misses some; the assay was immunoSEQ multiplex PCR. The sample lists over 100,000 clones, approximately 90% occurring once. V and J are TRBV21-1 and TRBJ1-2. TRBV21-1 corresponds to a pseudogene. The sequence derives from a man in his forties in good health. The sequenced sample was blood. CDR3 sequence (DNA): TGTGCCAGCGCAAATTATGGCTACACCTTC. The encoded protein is CASANYGYTF.